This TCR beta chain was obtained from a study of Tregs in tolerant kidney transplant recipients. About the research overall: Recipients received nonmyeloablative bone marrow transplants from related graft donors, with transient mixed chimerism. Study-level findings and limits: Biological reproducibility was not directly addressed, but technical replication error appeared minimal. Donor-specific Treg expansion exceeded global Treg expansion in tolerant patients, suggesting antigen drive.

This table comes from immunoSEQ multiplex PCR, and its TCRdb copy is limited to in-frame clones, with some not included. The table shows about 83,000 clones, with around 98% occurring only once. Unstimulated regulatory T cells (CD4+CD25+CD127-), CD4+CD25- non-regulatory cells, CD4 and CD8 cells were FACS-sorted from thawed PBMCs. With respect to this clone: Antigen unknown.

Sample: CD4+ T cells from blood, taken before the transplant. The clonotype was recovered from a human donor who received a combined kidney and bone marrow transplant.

In nucleotides, the CDR3 is TGTGCCATCAGTCGGGACAGGGACACAGATACGCAGTATTTT. This codes for CAISRDRDTDTQYF. V gene TRBV10-3 combines with J gene TRBJ2-3, with 9 bases aligning to TRBD1. Germline V lookup: CDR1 ENHRY, CDR2 SYGVKD. Losses at the gene ends were 5 bases for V and 2 bases for J; bases not matched to a gene: 2. This CDR3 is 14 amino acids long.